One and the same sample provided the 21 T cell receptor beta chains below, sequenced in a study of vaccination and CD4 T cells after COVID-19. Their cognate antigens are unknown. Treatment here: roughly 10-day PBMC culture with coronavirus spike peptide pools or control peptides (ViraFEST assay). CD4+ T cells that had been cultured provided DNA sequenced with the Oncomine TCR Beta short-read assay. TCRdb re-analysed the PCR reads in MiXCR, keeping a single row per CDR3 protein. The sample records 20,000 to 25,000 distinct CDR3 sequences, around half being singletons. What was sequenced was CD4+ T cells from blood, cultured in vitro. The receptor source for this set is a human donor who had recovered from COVID-19.

This chain uses TRBV24-1 with TRBJ2-2; D is unresolved. Germline V lookup: CDR1 KGHDR, CDR2 SFDVKD. This CDR3 contains 16 residues. Trimming left V 3 bases short and J 1 base short, with 11 bases between. CDR3 DNA: TGTGCCACCAGTGATGAAGGGCGCGGGAACACCGGGGAGCTGTTTTTT. It yields the protein CATSDEGRGNTGELFF.

Details on this clonotype: The junction departs from the called germline gene at one end, perhaps through a read error. The V gene is TRBV15, the J gene TRBJ1-4, with TRBD1 matching 7 bases. The CDR3 contains 14 residues. Germline V gene data show CDR1 as LNHNV and CDR2 as YYDKDF (reference sequence). The CDR3 here is CATSRQQGIQNLFF. For the CDR3, the DNA is TGTGCCACCAGCAGACAACAGGGGATTCAAAACCTGTTTTTT.

The chain has TRBV15 and TRBJ2-7, with D maybe TRBD1 (6 bases). Germline V lookup: CDR1 LNHNV, CDR2 YYDKDF (reference sequence). The V end lost 2 bases, the J end lost 0 bases, and 11 bases lay between the germline ends. The length of the CDR3 is 15 residues. The CDR3 protein is CATSRIRDTSYEQYF. Written as DNA, the CDR3 is TGTGCCACCAGCAGAATCCGGGACACCTCCTACGAGCAGTACTTC.

DNA for the CDR3: TGTGCCAGCAGTCCCCTAGGGGGGAGGGCCTACAATGAGCAGTTCTTC. The encoded protein is CASSPLGGRAYNEQFF. The rearrangement links TRBV6-1 to TRBJ2-1, with a possible D match to TRBD2 (7 bases). CDR1 is MNHNS and CDR2 is SASEGT in the germline V gene. The CDR3 contains 16 residues. V was clipped by 5 bases and J by 2 bases, with 16 bases between them.

The chain uses TRBV7-8 and TRBJ2-7; TRBD1 agrees at 10 bases. V shed 5 bases and J 2 bases; nucleotides not matched to a gene: 6. The CDR3 covers 15 residues. The germline CDR1 and CDR2 sequences are SGHVS and FQNEAQ. Here the CDR3 reads CASSEGQGGPYEQYF. The CDR3, as DNA: TGTGCCAGCAGCGAAGGACAGGGGGGACCCTACGAGCAGTACTTC. The full variable domain, its missing parts supplied by reference TRBV7-8 and TRBJ2-7, is GAGVSQSPRYKVAKRGQDVALRCDPISGHVSLFWYQQALGQGPEFLTYFQNEAQLDKSGLPSDRFFAERPEGSVSTLKIQRTQQEDSAVYLCASSEGQGGPYEQYFGPGTRLTVT.

This clonotype was seen just once. J is TRBJ2-1 and V is TRBV6-2 or TRBV6-3; D remains ambiguous. The V end was cut by 4 bases, the J end by 9 bases, with 7 bases between. The CDR3 length is 11 residues. CDR1 is MNHEY, CDR2 SVGEGT, per germline. DNA of the CDR3: TGTGCCAGCAGTTGGGTCGGTGAGCAGTTCTTC. Translation: CASSWVGEQFF.

This rearrangement joins TRBV27 to TRBJ2-5; 8 positions match TRBD2. Looked up from germline, CDR1 is MNHEY and CDR2 is SMNVEV (reference sequence). Trimming at V came to 4 bases and at J to 5 bases, leaving 9 bases not matched to a gene. The CDR3 runs 15 residues. In DNA, the CDR3 is TGTGCCAGCAGTTACTTGGCGGGAGGAGGGGAGACCCAGTACTTC. The encoded protein is CASSYLAGGGETQYF.

The sample holds a few counts of this clonotype. This chain uses TRBV30 with TRBJ1-6, with 10 bases matching TRBD1. The CDR3 covers 14 residues. V trimming: 8 bases; J trimming: 10 bases; junction bases outside the gene matches: 11. The germline CDR1 and CDR2 sequences are GTSNPN and SVGIG (reference sequence). The CDR3 bases are TGTGCCAGCACGGAGGGACAGGGGTCCTCACCCCTCCACTTT. Its translation is CASTEGQGSSPLHF.

The chain has TRBV6-2 or TRBV6-3 and TRBJ1-1, with 8 nucleotides matching TRBD1. J was trimmed by 5 bases and V by 0 bases; bases with no gene match: 5. The CDR3 extends over 15 amino acids. The germline gives CDR1 MNHEY, CDR2 SVGEGT. CDR3 loop: CASSYSSRGRTEAFF. The CDR3 region has the DNA TGTGCCAGCAGTTACTCGAGCAGGGGGCGTACTGAAGCTTTCTTT.

This clonotype was seen more than once but under ten times. The chain uses TRBV19 and TRBJ1-2; 9 bases are a match to TRBD1. The CDR3 consists of 15 residues. Germline CDR1 and CDR2: LNHDA and SQIVND (reference sequence). With 4 bases clipped from V and 4 bases from J, the junction kept 7 bases outside the gene matches. The DNA for the CDR3 is TGTGCCAGTAGTAGGGGACAGGGAGGGAGCTATGGCTACACCTTC. It translates to CASSRGQGGSYGYTF.

The chain couples TRBV10-2 to TRBJ1-5; D gene uncertain. V shed 4 bases and J shed 7 bases, with 11 bases lying between them. This CDR3 is 13 amino acids long. Germline CDR1 is WSHSY and CDR2 is SAAADI. The CDR3 sequence is CASSATVEQPQHF. The CDR3 DNA sequence: TGCGCCAGCAGTGCTACAGTAGAACAGCCCCAGCATTTT.

The CDR3 sequence: CAWSRDQNGYTF. The CDR3 nucleotides are TGTGCCTGGAGCCGGGATCAAAATGGCTACACCTTC. J is TRBJ1-2 and V is TRBV30; D is uncertain. The germline V gene encodes CDR1 GTSNPN and CDR2 SVGIG (reference sequence). This CDR3 is built from 12 residues. The V and J ends lost 3 bases and 6 bases respectively, with 11 bases between them.

This clonotype showed up just a few times. CDR3 protein: CASSESGRGRRDEQYF. The CDR3 DNA reads TGCGCCAGCAGTGAGTCTGGCAGGGGGCGCAGGGACGAGCAGTACTTC. V usage is TRBV10-1 and J usage is TRBJ2-7; TRBD1 aligns across 8 bases. Looked up from germline, CDR1 is WNHNN and CDR2 is SYGVQD (reference sequence). Trimming removed 0 bases from V and 5 bases from J; junction bases left unmatched: 9. The CDR3 totals 16 residues.

The chain couples TRBV30 to TRBJ1-2; 9 bases align to TRBD1. This CDR3 is 13 amino acids long. Germline lookup yields CDR1 GTSNPN and CDR2 SVGIG (reference sequence). Trimming cost V 5 bases and J 8 bases; bases outside gene matches: 9. As DNA, the CDR3 is TGTGCCTGGCTGGGACAGGGTGTGGGAGGCTACACCTTC. Protein product: CAWLGQGVGGYTF. Filled out from reference TRBV30 and TRBJ1-2, the complete variable domain reads SQTIHQWPATLVQPVGSPLSLECTVEGTSNPNLYWYRQAAGRGLQLLFYSVGIGQISSEVPQNLSASRPQDRQFILSSKKLLLSDSGFYLCAWLGQGVGGYTFGSGTRLTVV.

The chain carries TRBV5-4 and TRBJ1-2; D is unclear. The CDR3 totals 13 residues. Per the germline V gene, CDR1 is SGHNT and CDR2 is YYREEE (reference sequence). The V and J ends lost 3 bases and 4 bases respectively, with 10 bases between them. The CDR3 DNA is TGTGCCAGCAGCTCCACAGCGACCTATGGCTACACCTTC. Translated, it gives CASSSTATYGYTF.

This clonotype showed up just a few times. The chain uses TRBV20-1 and TRBJ1-2; D perhaps matches TRBD1 (5 bases). Trimming pared 0 bases from V and 4 bases from J, leaving 18 bases between. The CDR3 sequence is 16 residues long. Germline CDR1 is DFQATT and CDR2 is SNEGSKA (reference sequence). In DNA form, the CDR3 reads TGCAGTGCTAGAGATCTTGGGCAGGGATCCGGCTATGGCTACACCTTC. Protein product: CSARDLGQGSGYGYTF.

V gene TRBV5-4 combines with J gene TRBJ2-7, with D unclear. Germline values: CDR1 SGHNT, CDR2 YYREEE (reference sequence). The length of the CDR3 is 12 residues. V gave up 0 bases and J gave up 7 bases, with 8 bases separating them. CDR3 sequence reads: CASSLVVGEQYF. CDR3 sequence (DNA): TGTGCCAGCAGCTTGGTAGTGGGGGAGCAGTACTTC.

V and J are TRBV20-1 and TRBJ2-3; the D gene could be TRBD1 or TRBD2 (6 bases each). Germline V gives CDR1 DFQATT, CDR2 SNEGSKA (reference sequence). CDR3 length: 14 amino acids. Trimming left V 0 bases short and J 6 bases short, with 13 bases between. DNA for the CDR3: TGCAGTGCTAGAGATCCCAGAGGGGGGGATACGCAGTATTTT. Residues: CSARDPRGGDTQYF.

This chain uses TRBV19 with TRBJ1-5; D call uncertain. V shed 3 bases and J shed 0 bases, with 9 bases lying between them. CDR3 length equals 15 residues. The V gene's germline CDR1 is LNHDA and CDR2 SQIVND (reference sequence). The CDR3 is CASSIKQLSNQPQHF. Written as DNA, the CDR3 is TGTGCCAGTAGTATCAAACAGCTTAGCAATCAGCCCCAGCATTTT.

The CDR3: CASSPQVLGSEAFF. DNA for the CDR3: TGTGCCAGCAGTCCACAGGTTTTGGGGTCTGAAGCTTTCTTT. The chain couples TRBV27 to TRBJ1-1; TRBD1 might be the D (5 bases). V dropped 5 bases and J dropped 6 bases, with 16 bases sitting between them. The CDR3 is 14 residues long. The germline V gene has CDR1 MNHEY and CDR2 SMNVEV (reference sequence).

This clonotype has only a few counts. V gene TRBV10-3 combines with J gene TRBJ1-4; 7 bases are a match to TRBD1. The germline CDR1 and CDR2 sequences are ENHRY and SYGVKD. CDR3 length equals 12 residues. V dropped 3 bases and J dropped 12; count of bases not matched to a gene: 4. The CDR3 DNA reads as TGTGCCATCAGTGATGGGACAGACGAACTGTTTTTT. Amino acid sequence: CAISDGTDELFF.